This TCR delta chain was retrieved from a study of gamma-delta T cells after stem cell transplantation. With regard to this clone: Translating this DNA gives a protein that differs at residue 3 from the TCRdb one, which belongs to a much larger clone; a read error is likely, and the protein shown is this translation.

The CDR3 contains 16 residues. Germline values: CDR1 GEAIGNYY, CDR2 EKD. TCRdb called clones from the RT-PCR reads again using CATT. There are 1,700 or so delta-chain clones in the sample; around 0.33% occur only once, and approximately 19% lies in the top ten. J is TRDJ1 and V is TRDV2; TRDD3 aligns across 10 bases. The specimen was gamma-delta T cells. The TCR sequence derives from a human donor. It is not recorded whose cells these are; they may come from a transplant donor. The chain's CDR3 is CARDALTGGYTDKLIF. In nucleotides, the CDR3 is TGTGCCCGTGACGCACTTACTGGGGGATACACCGATAAACTCATCTTT.